This TCR beta chain was identified during a study of shared clonotypes between healthy human individuals. The data were produced by immunoSEQ multiplex PCR, yet TCRdb's version contains in-frame clones alone and is incomplete. The data hold millions of clones, with just over 90% observed a single time. Sequenced: naive CD4+ T cells sorted from blood. Documented subset: CD45RA+ positively selected. The sequence derives from a man between 18 and 29 years old in good health.

The CDR3 coding sequence is TGCAGTGCTATTGGGGCCACTGAAGCTTTCTTT. Its translation is CSAIGATEAFF. J is TRBJ1-1 and V is TRBV20-1; D may be TRBD1 (5 bases). The germline V and J ends were trimmed by 4 bases and 4 bases, with 7 bases remaining between them. Germline loops: CDR1 DFQATT, CDR2 SNEGSKA (reference sequence). This CDR3 is built from 11 residues.